This TCR beta chain appears in the sequencing data of a study of immune heterogeneity within non-small cell lung tumors. Study-wide background: There was 1 tumor not otherwise specified, along with more than 9 non-squamous carcinomas and several squamous cell carcinomas.

General study points: While identical dominant CDR3 beta clonotypes recurred across tumor sites within a patient, high-frequency clones unique to individual sites also appeared. For local T-cell clonality, the correlation with local tumor mutational burden was moderate but significant (R approximately 0.34).

TCR beta CDR3 was amplified by multiplex PCR, first round nine to eleven cycles, 32 V and 13 J primers. TCRdb redid the calling of the multiplex PCR reads with MiXCR, one entry per CDR3 protein. The data contain 10,000 to 15,000 distinct CDR3 sequences, 23% of them singletons. V lost 4 bases to trimming and J lost 5 bases, with 10 bases between them. The CDR3 has 13 residues. CDR1 is SGDLS and CDR2 is YYNGEE in the germline V gene. Genomic DNA from bulk tumor acted as the template, and around 0.55 ug was loaded per sample. Taken during surgery, several biopsies per primary tumor were spaced as far apart as possible within the tumor mass. Patients underwent curative surgery for untreated, newly diagnosed non-small cell lung cancer. Samples were obtained from newly diagnosed non-small cell lung cancer patients who were having surgery with curative intent. This clonotype was seen many times. Its antigen is unknown.

The TCR was taken from a man between 50 and 59 years old with non-small cell lung cancer. The chain is built from TRBV9 and TRBJ2-1; D remains ambiguous. Sequencing input: lung tumor tissue. The CDR3: CASSLQPDNEQFF. The CDR3 DNA follows: TGTGCCAGCAGCCTACAGCCCGACAATGAGCAGTTCTTC.